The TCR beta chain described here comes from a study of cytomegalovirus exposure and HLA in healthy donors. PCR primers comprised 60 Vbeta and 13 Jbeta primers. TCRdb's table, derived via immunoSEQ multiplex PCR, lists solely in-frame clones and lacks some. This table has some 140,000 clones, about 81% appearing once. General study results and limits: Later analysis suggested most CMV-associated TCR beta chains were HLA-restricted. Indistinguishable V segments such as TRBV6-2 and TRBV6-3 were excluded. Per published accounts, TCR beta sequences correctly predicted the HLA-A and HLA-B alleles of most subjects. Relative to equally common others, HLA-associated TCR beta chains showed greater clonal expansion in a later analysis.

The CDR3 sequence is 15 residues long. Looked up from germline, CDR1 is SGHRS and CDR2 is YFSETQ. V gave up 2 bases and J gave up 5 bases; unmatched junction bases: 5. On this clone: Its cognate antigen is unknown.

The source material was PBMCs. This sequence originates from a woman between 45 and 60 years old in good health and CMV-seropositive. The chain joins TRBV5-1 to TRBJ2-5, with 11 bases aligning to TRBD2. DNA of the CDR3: TGCGCCAGCAGCTTAGGGACTAGCGGAGTGGAGACCCAGTACTTC. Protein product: CASSLGTSGVETQYF.